Following are 6 T cell receptor beta chains from one sample sequenced in a study of T cells in Graves' hyperthyroidism and ophthalmopathy. RNA transcripts were the template for amplifying TCR beta CDR3 regions. The TCR CDR3 was amplified in a first-round RT-PCR using the HTBI primer set. TCRdb re-called the multiplex PCR reads with MiXCR, one entry per CDR3 protein. The table has roughly 710,000 distinct CDR3 sequences, roughly 32% seen once. The source material was blood. The receptors were sampled from a woman aged 35 to 49 with Graves' hyperthyroidism.

This clonotype was seen repeatedly, ten times or more. The germline gene is not matched at one end of the junction; a read error may be the cause. This chain uses TRBV7-2 with TRBJ2-5, with TRBD1 matching 9 bases. Germline V gene data show CDR1 as SGHTA and CDR2 as FQGNSA. The CDR3 has 14 amino acids. This CDR3 reads CASSLTGGGETQCF. In DNA form, the CDR3 reads TGTGCCAGCAGCCTGACAGGGGGAGGAGAGACCCAGTGCTTC.

As concerns this clonotype: Without the conserved terminal phenylalanine or tryptophan, this CDR3 likely stems from a read error. This chain links TRBV2 with TRBJ1-5, with 7 bases matching TRBD1. V dropped 5 bases and J dropped 6; count of bases not matched to a gene: 13. CDR1 is SNHLY and CDR2 is FYNNEI in the germline V gene. The CDR3 loop spans 16 amino acids. The CDR3 sequence: CASSHRARGEGQPQHL. For the CDR3, the DNA is TGTGCCAGCAGTCACAGGGCCAGGGGGGAGGGTCAGCCCCAGCATCTT.

The chain uses TRBV2 and TRBJ1-1; D gene unclear. CDR1 is SNHLY, CDR2 FYNNEI, per germline. V lost 3 bases and J 4 bases, leaving 24 bases between the germline ends. This CDR3 is 18 amino acids long. The CDR3 bases are TGTGCCAGCAGTGATAGTCTCGGGAAAACCAACGTGGGCACTGAAGCTTTCTTT. Translating gives CASSDSLGKTNVGTEAFF.

This clonotype turned up a few times. At one boundary the junction diverges from the germline segment, which might be a read error. The gene calls are TRBV5-1 and TRBJ1-5; perhaps TRBD1 as D (6 bases). There are 13 residues in the CDR3. The germline V gene encodes CDR1 SGHRS and CDR2 YFSETQ. CDR3 protein: CASSPRTAEPQHF. DNA for the CDR3: TGTGCCAGCAGTCCACGGACAGCTGAGCCCCAGCATTTT. The full variable domain, completed using reference TRBV5-1 and TRBJ1-5, is KAGVTQTPRYLIKTRGQQVTLSCSPISGHRSVSWYQQTPGQGLQFLFEYFSETQRNKGNFPGRFSGRQFSNSRSEMNVSTLELGDSALYLCASSPRTAEPQHFGDGTRLSIL.

The chain carries TRBV7-9 and TRBJ1-2; possibly TRBD1 for D (5 bases). In germline, CDR1 is SEHNR, CDR2 FQNEAQ (reference sequence). The CDR3 has 14 amino acids. The ends were cut back, 2 bases at V and 6 bases at J, with 13 bases in the middle. The CDR3 spells CASSLSPGTHGYTF. The CDR3 DNA sequence: TGTGCCAGCAGCTTATCCCCGGGGACTCATGGCTACACCTTC.

The rearrangement joins TRBV6-6 to TRBJ1-1; 10 positions match TRBD1. Germline V gene sequence: CDR1 MNHNY, CDR2 SVGAGI (reference sequence). V gave up 2 bases and J gave up 1 base; unmatched junction bases: 4. The CDR3 has 16 amino acids. The CDR3 sequence is CASSYLTGGRNTEAFF. CDR3 coding DNA: TGTGCCAGCAGTTACCTGACAGGGGGCCGGAACACTGAAGCTTTCTTT.